This T cell receptor beta chain was identified during a study of blood T cells in healthy people across ages. Through a sample-barcoded 5' primer and a J-beta primer mix, a second PCR was run for roughly 6 to 12 cycles. Via MiXCR, TCRdb re-called the 5' RACE reads, giving one row per CDR3 protein. The data contain roughly 1,100,000 distinct CDR3 sequences, almost 25% of them seen just once; the ten biggest clones take up around 0.7%. The same sample was also studied in work on T cells of mothers and their children. That publication notes: The effect of thymic selection on TCR recombination output is similar between related and unrelated pairs. Biologically related mothers and children overlapped slightly more than unrelated pairs, a non-significant difference.

The receptor's source is a girl under 10 years old in good health. The sequenced material came from blood.

CDR3 DNA sequence: TGTGCCAGCAGCCAAGGTCTAGCGGGAGTGTACGAGCAGTACTTC. This translates into CASSQGLAGVYEQYF. The V gene is TRBV3-1, the J gene TRBJ2-7; 10 nucleotides agree with TRBD2. CDR1 and CDR2 (germline): LGHDT, YNNKEL (reference sequence). The CDR3 has 15 residues. The J segment lost 4 bases and the V segment lost 1 base, leaving 4 bases of the junction unmatched.